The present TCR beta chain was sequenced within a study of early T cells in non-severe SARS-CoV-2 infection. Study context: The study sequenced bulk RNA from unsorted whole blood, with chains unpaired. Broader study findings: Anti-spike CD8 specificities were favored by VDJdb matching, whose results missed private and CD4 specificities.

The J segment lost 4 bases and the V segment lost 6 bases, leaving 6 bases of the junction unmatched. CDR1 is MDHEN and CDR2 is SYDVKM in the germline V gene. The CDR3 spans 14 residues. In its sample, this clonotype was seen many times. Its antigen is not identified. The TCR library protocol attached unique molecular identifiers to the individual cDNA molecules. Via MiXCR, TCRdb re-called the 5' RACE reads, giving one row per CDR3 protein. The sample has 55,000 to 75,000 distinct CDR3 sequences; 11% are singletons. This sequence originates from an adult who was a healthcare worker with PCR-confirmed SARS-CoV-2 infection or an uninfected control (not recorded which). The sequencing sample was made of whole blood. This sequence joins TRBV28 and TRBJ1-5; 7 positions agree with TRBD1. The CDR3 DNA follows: TGTGCCAGCAGCCTTAACAGGGGAAATCAGCCCCAGCATTTT. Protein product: CASSLNRGNQPQHF.